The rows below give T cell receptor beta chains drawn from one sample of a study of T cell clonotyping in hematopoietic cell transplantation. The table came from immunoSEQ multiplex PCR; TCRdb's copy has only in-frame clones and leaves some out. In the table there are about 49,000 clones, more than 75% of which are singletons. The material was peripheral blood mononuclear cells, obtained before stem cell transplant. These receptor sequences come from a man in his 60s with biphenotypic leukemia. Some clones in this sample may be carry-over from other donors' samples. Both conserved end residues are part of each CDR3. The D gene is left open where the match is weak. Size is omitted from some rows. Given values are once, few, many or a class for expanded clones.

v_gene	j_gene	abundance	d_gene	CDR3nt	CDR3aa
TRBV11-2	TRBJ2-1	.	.	TGTGCCAGCAGCTGGGGTAATGAGCAGTTCTTC	CASSWGNEQFF
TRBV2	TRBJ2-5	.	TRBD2	TGTGCCACCCAACGGAGTAGCGGGAGCCCTGAGACCCAGTACTTC	CATQRSSGSPETQYF
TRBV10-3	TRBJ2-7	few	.	TGTGCCATCAGGGATGGGGGCTACGAGCAGTACTTC	CAIRDGGYEQYF
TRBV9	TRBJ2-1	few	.	TGTGCCAGCAGCCCCGGGCCGGAAAACCCACCGCTCAATGAGCAGTTCTTC	CASSPGPENPPLNEQFF
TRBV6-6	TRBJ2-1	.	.	TGTGCCAGCAGTTCGACAGGCCGCTCTAGTGTCTTC	CASSSTGRSSVF
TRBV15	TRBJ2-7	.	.	TGTGCCACCAGCAGAGGGGGCCTCGACAGCTACGAGCAGTACTTC	CATSRGGLDSYEQYF
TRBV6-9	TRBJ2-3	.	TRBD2	TGTGCCAGTTCCGGGACTAGCGGCACAGATACGCAGTATTTT	CASSGTSGTDTQYF
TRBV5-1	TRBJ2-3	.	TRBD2	TGCGCCAGCTCGACTAGCGGCCCACTGGATACGCAGTATTTT	CASSTSGPLDTQYF
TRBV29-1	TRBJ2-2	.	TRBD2	TGCAGCGCCCGGACTAGCGGACTCACCGGGGAGCTGTTTTTT	CSARTSGLTGELFF
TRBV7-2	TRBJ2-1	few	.	TGTGCCAGCAGCTTAGCGACGGCTAATGAGCAGTTCTTC	CASSLATANEQFF
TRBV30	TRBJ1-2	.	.	TGTGCCTGGAGTGGAGGGGTCTATGGCTACACCTTC	CAWSGGVYGYTF
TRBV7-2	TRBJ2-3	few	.	TGTACCAGCAGCTTAGGACGGGTTAATACGCAGTATTTT	CTSSLGRVNTQYF
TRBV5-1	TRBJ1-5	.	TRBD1	TGCGCCAGCAGACCAGGACAGGGAGGGTTTTCCGAGCCCCAGCATTTT	CASRPGQGGFSEPQHF
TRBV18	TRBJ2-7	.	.	TGTGCCAGCTCACCCATGGGGGCCTACGAGCAGTACTTC	CASSPMGAYEQYF
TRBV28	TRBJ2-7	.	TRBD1	TGTGCCAGCAGTTTTCCGACAGGGGGCGCTTACGAGCAGTACTTC	CASSFPTGGAYEQYF
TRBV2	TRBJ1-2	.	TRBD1	TGTGCCAGCAGTGATTTTGACAGGGCTCATGGCTACACCTTC	CASSDFDRAHGYTF
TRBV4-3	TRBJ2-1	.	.	TGCGCCAGCAGCCAAGATCGCCAGGGCGTCTACAATGAGCAGTTCTTC	CASSQDRQGVYNEQFF
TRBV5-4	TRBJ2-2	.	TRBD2	TGTGCCAGCTCCGACCCGACTAGCGGGTTGACCGGGGAGCTGTTTTTT	CASSDPTSGLTGELFF
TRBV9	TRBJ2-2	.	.	TGTGCCAGCAGCGTAGAGGGCACCGGGGAGCTGTTTTTT	CASSVEGTGELFF
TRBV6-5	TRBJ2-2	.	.	TGTGCCAGCAGTCGGATCACCGGGGAGCTGTTTTTT	CASSRITGELFF
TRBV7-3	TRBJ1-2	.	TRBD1	TGTGCCAGCAGCATCGGGACAGGGGTAGGCTACACCTTC	CASSIGTGVGYTF
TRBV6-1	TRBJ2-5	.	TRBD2	TGTGCCAGCGGGGGGGTAGGCAAAATCCAAGAGACCCAGTACTTC	CASGGVGKIQETQYF
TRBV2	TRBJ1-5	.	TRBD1	TGTGCCAGCAGTCGGACAGGGGGCAATCGGATTCAGCCCCAGCATTTT	CASSRTGGNRIQPQHF
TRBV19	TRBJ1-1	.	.	TGTGCCAGTAGTATCGATGGGAACACTGAAGCTTTCTTT	CASSIDGNTEAFF
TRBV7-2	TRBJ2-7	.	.	TGTGCCAGCAGCTTAGCCCCTAGCCTCTCCCCCTACGAGCAGTACTTC	CASSLAPSLSPYEQYF
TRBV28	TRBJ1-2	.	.	TGTGCCAGCAGGGTACAGGGAACTGGGGGCTACACCTTC	CASRVQGTGGYTF
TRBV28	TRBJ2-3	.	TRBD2	TGTGCCAGTGAGATAGCGGGAGTAGGAGATACGCAGTATTTT	CASEIAGVGDTQYF
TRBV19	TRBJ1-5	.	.	TGTGCCATAGGGGCAGGGCGCAGCAATCAGCCCCAGCATTTT	CAIGAGRSNQPQHF
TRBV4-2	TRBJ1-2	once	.	TGTGCCAGCAGCCAGCCGAACGGAAAGTATGGCTACACCTTC	CASSQPNGKYGYTF
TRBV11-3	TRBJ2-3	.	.	TGTGCCAGCAGCTTAGGACAGAGTACAGATACGCAGTATTTT	CASSLGQSTDTQYF
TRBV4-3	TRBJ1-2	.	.	TGCGCCAGCAGCCAAGATCCACAGGGCTATGGCTACACCTTC	CASSQDPQGYGYTF
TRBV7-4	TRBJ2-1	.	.	TGTGCCAGCAGCCAAAATAAGGAGGAGGGGTACAATGAGCAGTTCTTC	CASSQNKEEGYNEQFF
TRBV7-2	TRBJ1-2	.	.	TGTGCCAGCAGCTGGGGGGCCGGCTATGGCTACACCTTC	CASSWGAGYGYTF
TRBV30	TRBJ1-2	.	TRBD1	TGTGCCTGGAATCCTAAAGGACAGGGGGATAACTATGGCTACACCTTC	CAWNPKGQGDNYGYTF